These 7 T cell receptor beta chains originate from one sample sequenced in a study of control samples from healthy donors and cancer patients. TCRdb keeps only in-frame clones here, not all; method: immunoSEQ multiplex PCR. The table shows roughly 95,000 clones, with 70% to 90% occurring only once. Material for sequencing was blood. These TCRs come from a man aged 25 to 40 in good health.

The CDR3 DNA follows: TGTGCCAGCAGCCCGGAGTTCAATCAGCCCCAGCATTTT. It encodes CASSPEFNQPQHF. The chain links TRBV7-2 to TRBJ1-5; D remains unclear. Trimming left V 5 bases short and J 3 bases short, with 8 bases between. CDR1 and CDR2 from the germline V gene are SGHTA and FQGNSA. The CDR3 spans 13 residues.

This chain uses TRBV30 with TRBJ2-1; 10 nucleotides line up with TRBD2. J lost 7 bases, V lost 1 base, and 4 bases had no gene match. There are 14 residues in the CDR3. CDR1 is GTSNPN and CDR2 is SVGIG in the germline V gene (reference sequence). CDR3 sequence (DNA): TGTGCCTGGAGTGGGACTAGCGGTAAGAATGAGCAGTTCTTC. Its protein is CAWSGTSGKNEQFF.

The genes are TRBV24-1 and TRBJ2-3; D is uncertain. Trimming removed 4 bases at V and 2 bases at J, with 12 bases between. The CDR3 consists of 15 residues. Germline CDR1 is KGHDR and CDR2 is SFDVKD. The DNA for the CDR3 is TGTGCCACCAGTGAACCCGGACGAGCCACAGATACGCAGTATTTT. It translates to CATSEPGRATDTQYF.

This chain uses TRBV24-1 with TRBJ2-3; 9 bases line up with TRBD1. The CDR3 totals 18 residues. Per the germline V gene, CDR1 is KGHDR and CDR2 is SFDVKD. The junction had 9 bases not matched to a gene; V was cut back by 3 bases and J by 0 bases. Written as DNA, the CDR3 is TGTGCCACCAGTGATGTACGAACCGGGACAGGGAGCACAGATACGCAGTATTTT. It specifies CATSDVRTGTGSTDTQYF.

This chain uses TRBV4-2 with TRBJ2-3; D is perhaps TRBD1 (6 bases). In germline, CDR1 is LGHNA, CDR2 YNFKEQ. The ends were cut back, 1 base at V and 4 bases at J, with 12 bases in the middle. The length of the CDR3 is 15 residues. Here the CDR3 DNA reads TGTGCCAGCAGCCAAGGTCAGGGGAGACCAGATACGCAGTATTTT. Its protein product is CASSQGQGRPDTQYF.

The J gene is TRBJ2-1, the V gene TRBV3-1 (or the pseudogene TRBV3-2); D uncertain. This CDR3 spans 14 amino acids. Germline V gene data show CDR1 as LGHDT and CDR2 as YNNKEL (reference sequence). Trimming shortened V by 5 bases and J by 5 bases, and 13 bases separated the two germline ends. The CDR3 spells CASSTRTTNNEQFF. The CDR3 bases are TGTGCCAGCAGCACCCGGACCACGAACAATGAGCAGTTCTTC.

A few counts support this clone. The chain joins TRBV29-1 to TRBJ1-1; possibly TRBD1 for D (6 bases). V dropped 6 bases and J dropped 4 bases, with 24 bases sitting between them. The CDR3 is 16 residues long. Germline CDR1 is SQVTM and CDR2 is ANQGSEA. CDR3 coding DNA: TGCAGCGTGGGAGGTTGGGGGGCGAGCGTGGTCACTGAAGCTTTCTTT. As protein: CSVGGWGASVVTEAFF.